This TCR beta chain was sequenced during a study of cytomegalovirus exposure and HLA in healthy donors. The study ran its PCR with 60 Vbeta and 13 Jbeta primers. Here immunoSEQ multiplex PCR was the method, and the copy in TCRdb shows in-frame clones only, minus some. The profile covers around 130,000 clones, with roughly 79% appearing a single time and less than 2% taken by the ten largest. About this clone: The antigen is undetermined.

Healthy donors of bone marrow made up the group. The CDR3 is 15 residues long. V lost 0 bases and J lost 0, with 6 bases in between. CDR1 SGHVS and CDR2 FQNEAQ come from the germline V gene. Study-level findings and limits: The records held CMV serostatus as the only immune exposure information. A later analysis reportedly found fewer N-insertions in an Asian-associated ancestry cluster than the roughly 680-donor mean. Further analysis was carried out later, and it showed several of the most significant clusters appearing linked to common viral pathogens.

The receptor's source is a woman aged 35 to 49 in good health and CMV-seronegative. Input material: PBMCs. The chain carries TRBV7-8 and TRBJ1-3; D is undetermined. The CDR3 sequence: CASSLAAGSGNTIYF. DNA of the CDR3: TGTGCCAGCAGCTTAGCCGCGGGCTCTGGAAACACCATATATTTT.